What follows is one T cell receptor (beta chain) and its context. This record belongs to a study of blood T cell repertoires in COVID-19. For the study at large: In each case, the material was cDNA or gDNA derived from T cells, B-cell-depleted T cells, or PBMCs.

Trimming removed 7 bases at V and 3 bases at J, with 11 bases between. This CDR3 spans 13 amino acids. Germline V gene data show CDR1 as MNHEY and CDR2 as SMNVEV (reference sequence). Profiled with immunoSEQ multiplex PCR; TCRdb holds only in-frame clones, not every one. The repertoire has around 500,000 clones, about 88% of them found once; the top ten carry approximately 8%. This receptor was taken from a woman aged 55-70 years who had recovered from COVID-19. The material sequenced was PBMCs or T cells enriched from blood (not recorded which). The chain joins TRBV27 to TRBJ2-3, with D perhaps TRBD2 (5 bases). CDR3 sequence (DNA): TGTGCCAGCAATTCGGGGTCTACAGATACGCAGTATTTT. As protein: CASNSGSTDTQYF.